The 18 T cell receptor beta chains listed next were all sequenced from one sample in a study of regulatory T cells in long-lasting Graves disease. The time point was: persistent/refractory GD, antithyroid drugs over 5 years with positive TRAb. Extracted RNA from PBMCs served as the source of the TCR library. TCR beta libraries were built with iRepertoire HTBI primers and Arm-PCR of CDR3 regions. TCRdb re-derived calls from the multiplex PCR reads in MiXCR, one entry per CDR3 protein. The table includes around 430,000 distinct CDR3 sequences, 20% to 25% detected once. This material consisted of peripheral blood mononuclear cells (PBMCs), taken when the disease was refractory, from a patient treated with antithyroid drugs. The receptors come from a female donor with Graves disease.

In its sample, this clonotype was seen a few times. The chain couples TRBV4-1 to TRBJ1-2, with TRBD1 as a possible D gene (6 bases). The V and J ends lost 1 base and 8 bases respectively, with 26 bases between them. The CDR3 length is 18 residues. The germline V gene has CDR1 MGHRA and CDR2 YSYEKL. This chain's CDR3 is CASSQVTTGNLGIAGYTF. CDR3 DNA sequence: TGCGCCAGCAGCCAAGTAACAACAGGGAATCTAGGAATTGCGGGCTACACCTTC.

This clonotype has ten or more counts. This rearrangement joins TRBV28 to TRBJ1-1, with no clear D. V lost 7 bases, J lost 0 bases, and 6 bases lay in between. This CDR3 has 12 residues. Germline lookup yields CDR1 MDHEN and CDR2 SYDVKM. The CDR3 loop is CASKAMNTEAFF. The CDR3 DNA reads TGTGCCAGCAAGGCTATGAACACTGAAGCTTTCTTT. The variable domain in full, with the rest retrieved from reference TRBV28 and TRBJ1-1, is DVKVTQSSRYLVKRTGEKVFLECVQDMDHENMFWYRQDPGLGLRLIYFSYDVKMKEKGDIPEGYSVSREKKERFSLILESASTNQTSMYLCASKAMNTEAFFGQGTRLTVV.

The chain couples TRBV11-3 to TRBJ2-7; D is perhaps TRBD1 (5 bases). CDR1 and CDR2 from the germline V gene are SGHNT and YENEEA. The V end lost 4 bases, the J end lost 5 bases, and 15 bases lay between the germline ends. CDR3 size: 14 residues. CDR3 DNA sequence: TGTGCCAGCAGCTCAGACGGGCTAGGGGACGAGCAGTACTTC. Translated: CASSSDGLGDEQYF.

The V call is TRBV28, the J call TRBJ2-5; 7 nucleotides agree with TRBD1. Germline CDR1 is MDHEN and CDR2 is SYDVKM. V lost 4 bases to trimming and J lost 6 bases; unmatched junction nucleotides: 8. This CDR3 contains 14 residues. The CDR3 DNA sequence: TGTGCCAGCAGTTACGAGGGGGCAGGGAAGACCCAGTACTTC. Its translation is CASSYEGAGKTQYF.

In this sample, this clonotype turned up many times. This chain connects TRBV6-1 to TRBJ2-7; the match to TRBD1 covers 7 bases. The CDR3 consists of 13 residues. The germline gives CDR1 MNHNS, CDR2 SASEGT. V lost 5 bases, J lost 5 bases, and 6 bases stayed unmatched. The CDR3 region is CASSTTGVHEQYF. The CDR3 DNA follows: TGTGCCAGCAGTACTACAGGGGTCCACGAGCAGTACTTC.

Note on this clonotype: This clone may be a read error of a much larger clone one base away. This chain connects TRBV10-3 to TRBJ2-2; a possible D gene is TRBD1 (7 bases). This CDR3 spans 15 amino acids. CDR1 is ENHRY and CDR2 is SYGVKD in the germline V gene. The CDR3, as DNA: TGTGCCATCAGTGACCGCGGGACAGACACCGGGAAGCTGTTTTTT. This sequence encodes CAISDRGTDTGKLFF.

V gene TRBV6-1 combines with J gene TRBJ2-7; D is tentatively TRBD1 or TRBD2 (6 bases each). This CDR3 comprises 14 residues. V shed 10 bases and J shed 6 bases, with 22 bases lying between them. Germline V gene lookup returns CDR1 MNHNS and CDR2 SASEGT. CDR3 DNA: TGTGCCAACACCCGGGGGCAGGGGCAGGTCGAGCAGTACTTC. The encoded protein is CANTRGQGQVEQYF.

This clonotype was seen a few times. The junction and the germline gene differ at one end; a read error may be behind it. This chain connects TRBV11-2 to TRBJ2-7; 8 nucleotides align to TRBD1. This CDR3 is built from 16 residues. CDR1 SGHAT and CDR2 FQNNGV come from the germline V gene. CDR3 region: CASSFRGRTGIYEQYF. For the CDR3, the DNA is TGTGCCAGTAGCTTTAGGGGGAGGACAGGGATTTACGAGCAGTACTTC.

The chain has TRBV5-5 and TRBJ1-2, with D maybe TRBD1 (6 bases). The CDR3 consists of 14 residues. Germline lookup yields CDR1 SGHKS and CDR2 YYEKEE (reference sequence). The V gene lost 0 bases and the J gene lost 4 bases, with 10 bases spanning the gap. The CDR3 bases are TGTGCCAGCAGCTTGGTGGACAGCCTCTATGGCTACACCTTC. Translating it yields CASSLVDSLYGYTF.

In its sample, this clonotype was seen many times. The rearrangement joins TRBV28 to TRBJ1-4; D ambiguous. Germline lookup yields CDR1 MDHEN and CDR2 SYDVKM. The CDR3 sequence is 15 residues long. V was trimmed by 5 bases and J by 5 bases, leaving 15 bases between them. CDR3: CASSPPSEPNEKLFF. The DNA of the CDR3 is TGTGCCAGCAGTCCCCCCAGCGAACCGAATGAAAAACTGTTTTTT.

The chain uses TRBV12-3 or TRBV12-4 and TRBJ2-7, with a weak D call TRBD2 (5 bases). V was shortened by 4 bases and J by 7 bases, with 14 bases between the two germline ends. The length of the CDR3 is 13 residues. In DNA, the CDR3 is TGTGCCAGCAGTTGGACTTCTATTATGGAGCAGTACTTC. Amino acid sequence: CASSWTSIMEQYF.

The CDR3 DNA reads as TGCAGTGCTAGAGGGACCATCGCCTACGAGCAGTACTTC. The encoded protein is CSARGTIAYEQYF. The chain carries TRBV20-1 and TRBJ2-7; D call uncertain. CDR1 and CDR2 from the germline V gene are DFQATT and SNEGSKA (reference sequence). The CDR3 contains 13 residues. V gave up 1 base and J gave up 2 bases, with 9 bases separating them.

On this clonotype: Relative to the germline gene, one junction end is altered; a read error may explain this. This chain uses TRBV30 with TRBJ1-2; perhaps TRBD1 as D (5 bases). This CDR3 comprises 13 residues. Germline-derived CDR1 and CDR2 are GTSNPN and SVGIG (reference sequence). CDR3 DNA sequence: TGTGCCTGGAGTGTTTCGGGGGAGGATGGCTACGCCTTC. Its translation is CAWSVSGEDGYAF.

V usage is TRBV29-1 and J usage is TRBJ1-1; tentative D call: TRBD1 (5 bases). The V end lost 4 bases, the J end lost 6 bases, and 15 bases lay between the germline ends. This CDR3 has 13 amino acids. Germline values: CDR1 SQVTM, CDR2 ANQGSEA. CDR3 DNA: TGCAGCGTTGTTGGGGCTGGTGTCGCTGAAGCTTTCTTT. The encoded protein is CSVVGAGVAEAFF.

Only a few counts were recorded for this clonotype. This chain uses TRBV7-2 with TRBJ2-3; D gene ambiguous. Germline loops: CDR1 SGHTA, CDR2 FQGNSA. The CDR3 spans 14 residues. Trimming removed 1 base at V and 8 bases at J, with 13 bases between. The CDR3: CASSLGTDVATQYF. CDR3 nucleotides: TGTGCCAGCAGCTTAGGGACCGATGTTGCTACGCAGTATTTT.

V is TRBV5-1 and J is TRBJ2-6; tentatively, D is TRBD1 or TRBD2 (5 bases each). This CDR3 has 16 amino acids. V dropped 4 bases and J dropped 0 bases, with 11 bases sitting between them. Germline CDR1 and CDR2: SGHRS and YFSETQ. The CDR3 sequence: CASSEGSHSGANVLTF. CDR3 bases: TGCGCCAGCAGCGAGGGGTCTCACTCTGGGGCCAACGTCCTGACTTTC.

This clonotype has only a few counts. The V gene is TRBV14, the J gene TRBJ1-4, with no clear D. The CDR3 has 16 residues. V was clipped by 1 base and J by 0 bases, with 9 bases between them. The germline V gene has CDR1 SGHDN and CDR2 FVKESK. The DNA for the CDR3 is TGTGCCAGCAGCCAAGTTAACTATGCAACTAATGAAAAACTGTTTTTT. Translating it yields CASSQVNYATNEKLFF. The complete variable domain, with remaining parts taken from reference TRBV14 and TRBJ1-4, reads EAGVTQFPSHSVIEKGQTVTLRCDPISGHDNLYWYRRVMGKEIKFLLHFVKESKQDESGMPNNRFLAERTGGTYSTLKVQPAELEDSGVYFCASSQVNYATNEKLFFGSGTQLSVL.

V usage is TRBV7-3 and J usage is TRBJ2-2, with D uncertain. Trimming took off 5 bases at V and 6 bases at J, with 7 bases between the two ends. Germline values: CDR1 SGHTA, CDR2 FQGTGA. The CDR3 extends over 12 amino acids. The CDR3 nucleotides read TGTGCCAGCAGCCGAACCCCCGGGGAGCTGTTTTTT. Encoded protein: CASSRTPGELFF.